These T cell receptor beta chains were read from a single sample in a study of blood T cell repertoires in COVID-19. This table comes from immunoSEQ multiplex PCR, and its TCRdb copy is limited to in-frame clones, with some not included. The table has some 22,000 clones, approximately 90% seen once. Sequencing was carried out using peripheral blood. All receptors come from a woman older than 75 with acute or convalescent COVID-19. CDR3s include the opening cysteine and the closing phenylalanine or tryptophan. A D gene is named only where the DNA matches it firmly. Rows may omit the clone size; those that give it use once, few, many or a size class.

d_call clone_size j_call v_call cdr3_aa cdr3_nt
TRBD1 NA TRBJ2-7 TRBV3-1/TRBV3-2 CASSQAGTVTYEQYF TGTGCCAGCAGCCAAGCCGGGACAGTTACCTACGAGCAGTACTTC
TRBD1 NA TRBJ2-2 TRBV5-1 CASSPGDRGSGGELFF TGCGCCAGCAGCCCCGGGGACAGGGGAAGCGGCGGGGAGCTGTTTTTT
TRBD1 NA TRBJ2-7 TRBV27 CASSLFGQGAILYEQYF TGTGCCAGCAGTTTATTCGGACAGGGGGCAATACTATACGAGCAGTACTTC
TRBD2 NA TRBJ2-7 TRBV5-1 CASSHGLDEQYF TGCGCCAGCAGCCACGGACTAGACGAGCAGTACTTC
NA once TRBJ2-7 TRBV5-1 CASSLEGAYEQYF TGCGCCAGCAGCTTGGAGGGGGCCTACGAGCAGTACTTC
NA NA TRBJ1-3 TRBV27 CASSLSRGIGNTIYF TGTGCCAGCAGTTTATCGAGAGGGATCGGAAACACCATATATTTT
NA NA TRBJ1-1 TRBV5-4 CASRGGGFTEAFF TGTGCCAGCAGGGGAGGGGGGTTCACTGAAGCTTTCTTT
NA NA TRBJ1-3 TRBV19 CASTLRGSGNTIYF TGTGCCAGTACCCTAAGGGGATCTGGAAACACCATATATTTT
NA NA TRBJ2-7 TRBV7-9 CASSFIEQAQSYEQYF TGTGCCAGCAGCTTTATTGAACAGGCTCAATCCTACGAGCAGTACTTC
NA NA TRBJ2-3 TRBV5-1 CASSSTGLSTDTQYF TGCGCCAGCAGCTCAACGGGACTTAGCACAGATACGCAGTATTTT
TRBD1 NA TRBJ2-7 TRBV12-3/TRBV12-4 CASSQGQAYEQYF TGTGCCAGCAGTCAAGGACAGGCCTACGAGCAGTACTTC
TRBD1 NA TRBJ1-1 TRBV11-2 CASSFIGQGVGTNTEAFF TGTGCCAGCAGCTTCATTGGACAGGGGGTCGGAACGAACACTGAAGCTTTCTTT
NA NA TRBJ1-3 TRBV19 CASSTGRGYSRNTIYF TGTGCCAGTAGTACCGGAAGGGGATATAGCAGAAACACCATATATTTT
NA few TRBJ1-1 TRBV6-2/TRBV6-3 CASSYPYEIGPRTEAFF TGTGCCAGCAGTTACCCATATGAGATTGGGCCAAGGACTGAAGCTTTCTTT
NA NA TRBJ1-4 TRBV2 CATQEQGNEKLFF TGTGCCACACAGGAGCAGGGAAATGAAAAACTGTTTTTT
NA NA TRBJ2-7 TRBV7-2 CASSPDTYYEQYF TGTGCCAGCAGCCCGGACACCTACTACGAGCAGTACTTC
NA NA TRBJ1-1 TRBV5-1 CASSGRVGGGEAFF TGCGCCAGCAGCGGTAGAGTGGGAGGCGGTGAAGCTTTCTTT
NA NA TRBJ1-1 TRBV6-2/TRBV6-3 CASSYLQLNTEAFF TGTGCCAGCAGTTATCTGCAGTTGAACACTGAAGCTTTCTTT
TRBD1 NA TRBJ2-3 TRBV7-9 CASSPYRGRTDTQYF TGTGCCAGCAGCCCTTACAGGGGGCGGACAGATACGCAGTATTTT
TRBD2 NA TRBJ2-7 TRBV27 CASSTPRGASGSYEQYF TGTGCCAGCAGTACACCACGTGGTGCTAGCGGGAGCTACGAGCAGTACTTC
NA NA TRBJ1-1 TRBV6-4 CASSDSGGEAFF TGTGCCAGCAGTGACTCTGGAGGGGAAGCTTTCTTT
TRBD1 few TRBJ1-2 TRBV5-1 CASRRDSNYGYTF TGCGCCAGCAGACGGGACAGCAACTATGGCTACACCTTC
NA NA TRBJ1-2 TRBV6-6 CASSYGELNYGYTF TGTGCCAGCAGTTACGGAGAGCTTAACTATGGCTACACCTTC
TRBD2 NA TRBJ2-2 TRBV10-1 CASSGLATGELFF TGCGCCAGTTCGGGACTAGCCACCGGGGAGCTGTTTTTT
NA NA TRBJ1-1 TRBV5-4 CASSLTGRNTEAFF TGTGCCAGCAGCTTGACAGGCCGGAACACTGAAGCTTTCTTT
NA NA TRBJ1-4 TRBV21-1 CASTYRGRYEKLFF TGTGCCAGCACCTACAGGGGGCGATATGAAAAACTGTTTTTT
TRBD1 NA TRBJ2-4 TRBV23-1 CASSHQQGKAKNIQYF TGCGCCAGCAGTCACCAACAGGGGAAAGCCAAAAACATTCAGTACTTC
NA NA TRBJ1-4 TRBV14 CASSQLRGTGEKLFF TGTGCCAGCAGCCAGTTAAGGGGGACGGGCGAAAAACTGTTTTTT
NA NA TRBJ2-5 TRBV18 CASSPQGQETQYF TGTGCCAGCTCACCTCAGGGACAAGAGACCCAGTACTTC
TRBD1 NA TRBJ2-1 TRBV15 CATSRDRQGNYNEQFF TGTGCCACCAGCAGAGATCGACAGGGGAACTACAATGAGCAGTTCTTC
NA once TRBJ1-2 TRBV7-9 CASRSAGTSEGYTF TGTGCCAGCAGGAGTGCCGGGACTTCGGAAGGCTACACCTTC
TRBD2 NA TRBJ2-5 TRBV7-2 CASSLGTSAQETQYF TGTGCCAGCAGCTTAGGGACTAGCGCCCAAGAGACCCAGTACTTC